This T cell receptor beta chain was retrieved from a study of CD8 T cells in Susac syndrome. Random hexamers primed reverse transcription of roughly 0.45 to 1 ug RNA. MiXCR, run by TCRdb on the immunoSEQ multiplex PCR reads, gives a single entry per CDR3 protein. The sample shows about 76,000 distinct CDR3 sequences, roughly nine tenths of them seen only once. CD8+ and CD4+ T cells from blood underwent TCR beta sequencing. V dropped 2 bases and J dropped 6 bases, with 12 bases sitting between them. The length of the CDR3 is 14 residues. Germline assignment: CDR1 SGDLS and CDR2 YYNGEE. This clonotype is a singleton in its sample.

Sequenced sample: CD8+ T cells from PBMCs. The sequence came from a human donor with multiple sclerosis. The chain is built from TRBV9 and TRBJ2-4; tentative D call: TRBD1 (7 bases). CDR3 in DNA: TGTGCCAGCAGCGTCCAGGGGGAGGCAAACATTCAGTACTTC. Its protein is CASSVQGEANIQYF.